The clone carrying this TCR beta chain has more than one count but fewer than ten. Its specificity is not known. This may stem from a read error, because a much larger clone lies one nucleotide away. These data belong to a study of tumor and adjacent non-tumor tissue in lung cancer. Study information: Stage I to III disease affected 9 to 10 men and 5 women aged about 30 to 85. Study-wide points: In normal lung, the top 100 clones were significantly more dominant than in tumor.

Three rounds of nested PCR, following a modified ARM-PCR protocol, produced the TCRbeta library. MiXCR, applied by TCRdb to the multiplex PCR reads, yields one record per CDR3 protein. The sample yields tens of thousands of distinct CDR3 sequences, around 67% seen once. The CDR3 covers 14 residues. Per germline, CDR1 MNHEY and CDR2 SVGEGT. This sample's RNA came from whole unsorted tissue. Distant lung tissue was collected more than 3 cm away from the tumor edge. The chain couples TRBV6-2 or TRBV6-3 to TRBJ2-7; 7 bases are shared with TRBD2. The clonotype originates from a woman aged 40 to 50 with non-small cell lung cancer. The sample consisted of distant non-tumor lung tissue. The CDR3 sequence: CVSRLGGLEGEQYF. The CDR3 nucleotides are TGTGTCAGCAGGCTCGGGGGGTTGGAGGGCGAGCAGTACTTC.